The 13 T cell receptor beta chains below were found in one sample sequenced in a study of shared clonotypes between healthy human individuals. Sequenced by immunoSEQ multiplex PCR; TCRdb stores in-frame clones only, minus some. In the table there are 2.3 million or so clones, about 92% of which are singletons. Sequencing used naive CD4+ T cells from PBMCs. Sample subset: CD45RA+ positively selected. The receptors originated from a man aged 18 to 30 in good health. Some clones in this sample may be carry-over from other donors' samples.

For the CDR3, the DNA is TGTGCCTGGACGATAGGACAGGGGTTGAAGTCGGATGAGCAGTTCTTC. The encoded protein is CAWTIGQGLKSDEQFF. The V and J genes are TRBV30 and TRBJ2-1, with 9 bases matching TRBD1. The CDR3 extends over 16 amino acids. After removal of 4 bases from V and 8 bases from J, the junction contained 15 bases not matched to a gene. Germline CDR1 is GTSNPN and CDR2 is SVGIG (reference sequence).

This chain joins TRBV28 and TRBJ2-6; D possibly corresponds to TRBD2 (5 bases). The CDR3 covers 14 residues. Germline values: CDR1 MDHEN, CDR2 SYDVKM. Trimming cost V 11 bases and J 4 bases, with 15 bases left between them. In DNA, the CDR3 is TGTGCCGCCGAACGGAGGTTCGGGGCCAACGTCCTGACTTTC. Translation: CAAERRFGANVLTF.

CDR3 sequence (DNA): TGTGCCAGCAGTCCAGAACCAGGGCAGGGACGTGGTATGAACACTGAAGCTTTCTTT. It specifies CASSPEPGQGRGMNTEAFF. The chain is built from TRBV6-4 and TRBJ1-1; D possibly corresponds to TRBD1 (5 bases). The CDR3 is 19 residues long. V was shortened by 5 bases and J by 0 bases, with 25 bases between the two germline ends. Germline values: CDR1 MRHNA, CDR2 SNTAGT.

The chain links TRBV6-1 to TRBJ2-7; D gene ambiguous. This CDR3 has 12 amino acids. Germline assignment: CDR1 MNHNS and CDR2 SASEGT. V was shortened by 1 base and J by 6 bases, with 7 bases between the two germline ends. CDR3 region: CASSEVGGEQYF. The CDR3 DNA follows: TGTGCCAGCAGTGAAGTCGGCGGCGAGCAGTACTTC.

The genes are TRBV5-6 and TRBJ1-2; tentatively, D is TRBD1 (5 bases). V lost 1 base and J 7 bases, leaving 14 bases between the germline ends. CDR1 is SGHDT and CDR2 is YYEEEE in the germline V gene. CDR3 size: 14 residues. This CDR3 reads CASSLLLGTGGYTF. In nucleotides, the CDR3 is TGTGCCAGCAGCTTGCTTCTAGGGACGGGTGGCTACACCTTC.

This clone was detected once. The V call is TRBV28, the J call TRBJ2-7; TRBD2 matches at 8 bases. Germline lookup yields CDR1 MDHEN and CDR2 SYDVKM. CDR3 length: 14 residues. Unmatched junction bases numbered 11, after V lost 7 bases and J lost 6 bases. The CDR3 spells CASTRGGEGSEQYF. The CDR3 DNA sequence: TGTGCCAGCACCCGGGGGGGAGAAGGTTCCGAGCAGTACTTC. Full variable domain (remainder filled in from reference TRBV28 and TRBJ2-7): DVKVTQSSRYLVKRTGEKVFLECVQDMDHENMFWYRQDPGLGLRLIYFSYDVKMKEKGDIPEGYSVSREKKERFSLILESASTNQTSMYLCASTRGGEGSEQYFGPGTRLTVT.

The chain recombines TRBV7-2 with TRBJ2-5, with 11 bases that match TRBD2. Germline CDR1 and CDR2: SGHTA and FQGNSA. The CDR3 sequence is 16 residues long. The V segment lost 5 bases and the J segment 0 bases; nucleotides outside the gene matches: 5. CDR3: CASSPRLAGHQETQYF. The CDR3 DNA is TGTGCCAGCAGCCCCCGACTAGCGGGACACCAAGAGACCCAGTACTTC.

This clone was counted once. The V and J genes are TRBV5-1 and TRBJ2-5; D is tentatively TRBD1 or TRBD2 (5 bases each). With 4 bases removed from V and 1 base from J, the gap between germline ends came to 14 bases. The CDR3 totals 15 residues. CDR1 is SGHRS, CDR2 YFSETQ, per germline. CDR3 DNA: TGCGCCAGCAGCGTCTTAGGGGACGTCCAAGAGACCCAGTACTTC. The encoded protein is CASSVLGDVQETQYF.

The chain has TRBV2 and TRBJ2-1; D is unresolved. From germline, CDR1 is SNHLY and CDR2 FYNNEI. The V gene lost 8 bases and the J gene lost 7 bases, with 12 bases spanning the gap. This CDR3 is built from 12 residues. The CDR3 sequence: CASGPERNEQFF. The CDR3 region has the DNA TGTGCCAGCGGTCCCGAAAGGAATGAGCAGTTCTTC. Full variable domain (outside the CDR3, taken from reference TRBV2 and TRBJ2-1): EPEVTQTPSHQVTQMGQEVILRCVPISNHLYFYWYRQILGQKVEFLVSFYNNEISEKSEIFDDQFSVERPDGSNFTLKIRSTKLEDSAMYFCASGPERNEQFFGPGTRLTVL.

With regard to this clone: Within the sample, other DNA sequences also encode this same CDR3. CDR3 nucleotide sequence: TGTGCCAGCAGCTTGAGACAGGGTGGGTACAATGAGCAGTTCTTC. Protein product: CASSLRQGGYNEQFF. The chain joins TRBV7-2 to TRBJ2-1, with 7 bases that match TRBD1. CDR3 length: 15 amino acids. The germline gives CDR1 SGHTA, CDR2 FQGNSA. Trimming cost V 3 bases and J 4 bases; bases outside gene matches: 6.

This rearrangement joins TRBV28 to TRBJ1-2; 8 bases line up with TRBD1. Germline V lookup: CDR1 MDHEN, CDR2 SYDVKM. The CDR3 consists of 12 residues. The J segment lost 4 bases and the V segment lost 11 bases, leaving 6 bases of the junction unmatched. The CDR3 protein is CAWQGASYGYTF. CDR3 nucleotides: TGTGCCTGGCAGGGGGCTAGCTATGGCTACACCTTC.

The rearrangement joins TRBV4-1 to TRBJ2-3, with D maybe TRBD2 (5 bases). Germline V lookup: CDR1 MGHRA, CDR2 YSYEKL. The V and J ends lost 5 bases and 4 bases respectively, with 19 bases between them. This CDR3 region has 16 residues. The CDR3 loop is CASSSVRGNRADTQYF. The CDR3 DNA sequence: TGCGCCAGCAGCTCGGTACGGGGTAATAGGGCAGATACGCAGTATTTT.

This sequence joins TRBV18 and TRBJ2-1; D unclear. The CDR3 consists of 13 residues. Germline loops: CDR1 KGHSH, CDR2 LQKENI. V was cut by 2 bases and J by 8 bases, with 10 bases left in between. CDR3 sequence (DNA): TGTGCCAGCTCACCAGGGAAAGGCGATGAGCAGTTCTTC. Protein: CASSPGKGDEQFF.